The 20 T cell receptor beta chains listed next were all sequenced from one sample in a study of cytomegalovirus exposure and HLA in healthy donors. Vbeta (60) and Jbeta (13) primers were used in the PCR. This table comes from immunoSEQ multiplex PCR, and its TCRdb copy is limited to in-frame clones, with some not included. The repertoire holds roughly 230,000 clones, about 77% seen once, with about 0.47% in the top ten. Sequencing was performed on PBMCs. All receptors derive from a boy aged 10-17 years in good health and CMV-seronegative.

The rearrangement joins TRBV19 to TRBJ1-2, with 9 bases matching TRBD1. The CDR3 length is 14 residues. The V gene's germline CDR1 is LNHDA and CDR2 SQIVND (reference sequence). J lost 7 bases, V lost 4 bases, and 7 bases had no gene match. As DNA, the CDR3 is TGTGCCAGTAGTAAACAGGGGGCTCTCCGTGGCTACACCTTC. As protein: CASSKQGALRGYTF.

CDR3 nucleotides: TGTGCCAGCAGCCCGCCGCTAGCCAACTCCTACGAGCAGTACTTC. It specifies CASSPPLANSYEQYF. V is TRBV7-9 and J is TRBJ2-7; tentative D call: TRBD2 (5 bases). Trimming left V 5 bases short and J 0 bases short, with 14 bases between. Per germline, CDR1 SEHNR and CDR2 FQNEAQ (reference sequence). The CDR3 has 15 amino acids. Complete variable domain (other parts from reference TRBV7-9 and TRBJ2-7): DTGVSQNPRHKITKRGQNVTFRCDPISEHNRLYWYRQTLGQGPEFLTYFQNEAQLEKSRLLSDRFSAERPKGSFSTLEIQRTEQGDSAMYLCASSPPLANSYEQYFGPGTRLTVT.

V usage is TRBV25-1 and J usage is TRBJ2-3, with unresolved D. This CDR3 is 13 amino acids long. The V gene's germline CDR1 is MGHDK and CDR2 SYGVNS. V was clipped by 4 bases and J by 2 bases, with 7 bases between them. CDR3 sequence (DNA): TGTGCCAGCAGTGTTCCTAACACAGATACGCAGTATTTT. Protein sequence: CASSVPNTDTQYF.

The V call is TRBV27, the J call TRBJ1-4; D gene ambiguous. The CDR3 runs to 13 residues. Per germline, CDR1 MNHEY and CDR2 SMNVEV (reference sequence). Trimming shortened V by 6 bases and J by 13 bases, and 18 bases separated the two germline ends. The CDR3 nucleotides are TGTGCCAGCAGCCCCCTTAGGTTTTCAGGACTGTTTTTT. Translated, it gives CASSPLRFSGLFF.

Concerning this clone: This specimen includes other DNA sequences encoding the same CDR3. The gene calls are TRBV19 and TRBJ2-5; D call uncertain. The germline V gene has CDR1 LNHDA and CDR2 SQIVND (reference sequence). The CDR3 consists of 14 residues. V shed 3 bases and J shed 0 bases, with 8 bases lying between them. The CDR3 protein is CASSILAYQETQYF. CDR3 in DNA: TGTGCCAGTAGTATCTTAGCCTACCAAGAGACCCAGTACTTC.

The chain links TRBV30 to TRBJ2-7; 10 bases line up with TRBD2. The CDR3 contains 15 residues. The J segment lost 3 bases and the V segment lost 1 base, leaving 6 bases of the junction unmatched. Germline CDR1 GTSNPN, CDR2 SVGIG (reference sequence). The CDR3 DNA reads as TGTGCCTGGAGTGGGGAGCGGGGGGGCCGCTACGAGCAGTACTTC. Translated, it gives CAWSGERGGRYEQYF. Full variable domain (remainder filled in from reference TRBV30 and TRBJ2-7): SQTIHQWPATLVQPVGSPLSLECTVEGTSNPNLYWYRQAAGRGLQLLFYSVGIGQISSEVPQNLSASRPQDRQFILSSKKLLLSDSGFYLCAWSGERGGRYEQYFGPGTRLTVT.

This rearrangement joins TRBV9 to TRBJ1-3; D is ambiguous. The CDR3 extends over 13 amino acids. Germline CDR1 SGDLS, CDR2 YYNGEE. V was pared by 4 bases and J by 4 bases, with 9 bases between. The CDR3 coding sequence is TGTGCCAGCAGCCGCGGTGAGGGAAACACCATATATTTT. Its translation: CASSRGEGNTIYF.

CDR3 bases: TGTGCCAGCAGCGTAGGGGGGGATGGCTACACCTTC. It specifies CASSVGGDGYTF. The chain has TRBV9 and TRBJ1-2; D perhaps matches TRBD1 (5 bases). The CDR3 extends over 12 amino acids. CDR1 and CDR2 from the germline V gene are SGDLS and YYNGEE. V lost 0 bases to trimming and J lost 6 bases, with 6 bases between them.

This clone was observed a few times. The V gene is TRBV10-2, the J gene TRBJ2-7; 10 positions match TRBD2. This CDR3 spans 14 amino acids. Trimming took 3 bases from V and 7 from J; bases not matched to a gene: 6. Germline V CDR1 and CDR2: WSHSY, SAAADI. CDR3 bases: TGCGCCAGCAGTGAAACTAGCGGGGTAAGGGAGCAGTACTTC. Encoded protein: CASSETSGVREQYF.

The chain links TRBV30 to TRBJ2-3; 13 bases align to TRBD2. V was pared by 2 bases and J by 4 bases, with 12 bases of the junction left unmatched. This CDR3 comprises 18 residues. CDR1 and CDR2 from the germline V gene are GTSNPN and SVGIG (reference sequence). DNA of the CDR3: TGTGCCTGGAGTCTCCTGGGACTAGCGGGATCTTTACCAGATACGCAGTATTTT. Its translation is CAWSLLGLAGSLPDTQYF.

Only a few counts were recorded for this clone. The chain is built from TRBV5-1 and TRBJ2-7; D is perhaps TRBD2 (6 bases). The germline V gene has CDR1 SGHRS and CDR2 YFSETQ. Trimming took 0 bases from V and 6 from J, leaving 13 bases between them. The CDR3 spans 14 residues. CDR3 sequence reads: CASSLDRLVPEQYF. The CDR3 DNA follows: TGCGCCAGCAGCTTGGATCGACTAGTCCCCGAGCAGTACTTC.

The chain recombines TRBV10-1 with TRBJ1-2, with a possible D match to TRBD1 (6 bases). V lost 6 bases and J 4 bases, leaving 12 bases between the germline ends. The CDR3 is made up of 13 amino acids. CDR1 and CDR2 from the germline V gene are WNHNN and SYGVQD (reference sequence). The DNA of the CDR3 is TGCGCCAGCAGCCAGGGGCGCCGCTATGGCTACACCTTC. Translated, it gives CASSQGRRYGYTF.

The chain is built from TRBV29-1 and TRBJ2-3; D is possibly TRBD1 (6 bases). The CDR3 covers 12 residues. Germline CDR1 reads SQVTM; CDR2 reads ANQGSEA. The V and J ends lost 5 bases and 6 bases respectively, with 12 bases between them. CDR3 sequence: CSVNRVKDTQYF. Here the CDR3 DNA reads TGCAGCGTTAACAGGGTAAAGGATACGCAGTATTTT.

The chain couples TRBV9 to TRBJ1-5; weak D call: TRBD1 (5 bases). CDR3 length: 14 amino acids. Per the germline V gene, CDR1 is SGDLS and CDR2 is YYNGEE. The V end was cut by 4 bases, the J end by 5 bases, with 13 bases between. The CDR3 sequence is CASSRQGEHQPQHF. In DNA, the CDR3 is TGTGCCAGCAGCCGACAAGGGGAACATCAGCCCCAGCATTTT.

With respect to this clone: The junction does not match germline at one end; this may be a read error. V gene TRBV29-1 combines with J gene TRBJ1-2, with no clear D. The CDR3 runs to 13 residues. CDR1 is SQVTM and CDR2 is ANQGSEA in the germline V gene. CDR3 DNA sequence: TGCAGCGTTGAAGAGGACTACTACTATGGCTACCCCTTC. It is translated as CSVEEDYYYGYPF.

The chain employs TRBV9 and TRBJ1-1; TRBD1 agrees at 10 bases. Germline V gives CDR1 SGDLS, CDR2 YYNGEE. Losses at the gene ends were 3 bases for V and 5 bases for J; bases not matched to a gene: 13. The CDR3 length is 17 residues. This CDR3 reads CASSAQTGGVGETEAFF. CDR3 nucleotides: TGTGCCAGCAGCGCCCAGACAGGGGGCGTCGGGGAGACTGAAGCTTTCTTT.

The chain employs TRBV10-3 and TRBJ1-1, with 10 bases fitting TRBD1. The CDR3 covers 13 residues. The V gene's germline CDR1 is ENHRY and CDR2 SYGVKD. The junction had 8 bases not matched to a gene; V was cut back by 10 bases and J by 6 bases. The DNA for the CDR3 is TGTGCCACCAGGGGACAGGGGATGGCTGAAGCTTTCTTT. Encoded protein: CATRGQGMAEAFF.

CDR3 in amino acids: CASRQGGPSGELFF. DNA for the CDR3: TGTGCCAGCAGACAAGGAGGGCCCTCCGGGGAGCTGTTTTTT. J is TRBJ2-2 and V is TRBV6-5, with D perhaps TRBD2 (6 bases). The ends were cut back, 6 bases at V and 6 bases at J, with 14 bases in the middle. Germline loops: CDR1 MNHEY, CDR2 SVGAGI. The CDR3 length is 14 residues.

The chain links TRBV7-9 to TRBJ2-7, with 7 bases fitting TRBD1. The V segment lost 2 bases and the J segment 5 bases; nucleotides outside the gene matches: 3. The CDR3 loop spans 13 amino acids. Germline assignment: CDR1 SEHNR and CDR2 FQNEAQ (reference sequence). This chain's CDR3 is CASSLKGANEQYF. The CDR3 region has the DNA TGTGCCAGCAGCTTAAAGGGGGCAAACGAGCAGTACTTC.

The chain links TRBV5-6 to TRBJ1-2, with 7 bases identical to TRBD1. The CDR3 is 16 residues long. The germline V gene has CDR1 SGHDT and CDR2 YYEEEE. Germline trimming cut 0 bases from V and 3 bases from J; bases unmatched to any gene: 8. The CDR3 loop is CASSLAYRGEDYGYTF. CDR3 nucleotide sequence: TGTGCCAGCAGCTTGGCCTACAGGGGAGAGGACTATGGCTACACCTTC. Full variable domain (rest looked up from reference TRBV5-6 and TRBJ1-2): DAGVTQSPTHLIKTRGQQVTLRCSPKSGHDTVSWYQQALGQGPQFIFQYYEEEERQRGNFPDRFSGHQFPNYSSELNVNALLLGDSALYLCASSLAYRGEDYGYTFGSGTRLTVV.